This TCR beta chain comes out of a study of blood T cell repertoires in COVID-19. On the study more broadly: Samples representing acute and convalescent COVID-19 were sourced from the United States, Italy and Spain. PBMCs, B-cell-depleted T cells, or T cells provided the cDNA or gDNA that made up the material.

In the original workflow: Amplification with reference gene primers provided the estimates of nucleated cell counts. Repertoires were generated with immunoSEQ multiplex PCR, while TCRdb's copy carries only in-frame clones and drops some. That table is the source of V, J and clone size, and D and trimming were worked out from the DNA. Of approximately 140,000 clones listed, 86% are singletons. The CDR3 totals 18 residues. Trimming removed 3 bases at V and 2 bases at J, with 22 bases between. Germline CDR1 reads MDHEN; CDR2 reads SYDVKM. The sample was peripheral blood. The receptor's source is a woman between 55 and 75 years old with acute or convalescent COVID-19. The V call is TRBV28, the J call TRBJ2-5; a possible D gene is TRBD1 (6 bases). CDR3 nucleotide sequence: TGTGCCAGCAGTTTCCGGGACACCCTACTTTTGGGGCAAGAGACCCAGTACTTC. Its protein product is CASSFRDTLLLGQETQYF.